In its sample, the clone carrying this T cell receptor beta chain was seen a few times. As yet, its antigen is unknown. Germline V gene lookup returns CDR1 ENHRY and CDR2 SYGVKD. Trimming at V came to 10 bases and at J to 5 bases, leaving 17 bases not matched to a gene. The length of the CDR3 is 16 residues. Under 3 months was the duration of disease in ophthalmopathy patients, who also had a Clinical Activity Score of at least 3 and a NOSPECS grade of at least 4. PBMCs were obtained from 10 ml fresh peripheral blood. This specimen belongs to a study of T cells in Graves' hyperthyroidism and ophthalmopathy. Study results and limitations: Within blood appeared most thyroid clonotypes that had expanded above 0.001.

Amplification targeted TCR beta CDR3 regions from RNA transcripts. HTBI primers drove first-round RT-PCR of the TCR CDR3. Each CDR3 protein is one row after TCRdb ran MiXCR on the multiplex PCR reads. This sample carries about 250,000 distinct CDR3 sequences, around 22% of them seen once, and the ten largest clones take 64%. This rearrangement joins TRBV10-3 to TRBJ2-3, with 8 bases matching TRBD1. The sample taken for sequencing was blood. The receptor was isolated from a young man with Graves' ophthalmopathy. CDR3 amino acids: CATSPSGGRERDTQYF. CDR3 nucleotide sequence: TGTGCCACCTCCCCCTCAGGGGGCAGGGAAAGAGATACGCAGTATTTT.